One sample yielded the 23 T cell receptor beta chains listed below, sequenced in a study of blood T cell repertoires in COVID-19 (dated by TCRdb to between 2020 and 2021). The library was built by means of the immunoSEQ multiplex PCR assay. The source is immuneACCESS, and TCRdb retained only in-frame sequences with V and J called. Part of the clones is not carried over; for the studies checked, unresolved V genes explain less than half of this, and the remainder is unexplained. In this sample the table shows around 140,000 clones, around 86% of which occur a single time. Together, the top ten hold less than 2.5% of the sample. Material for sequencing was peripheral blood. These TCRs come from a man aged 50-59 years with active COVID-19.

This clone has a single count. The chain uses TRBV30 and TRBJ1-2; tentative D call: TRBD1 (5 bases). V was pared by 0 bases and J by 4 bases, with 24 bases between. The CDR3 covers 18 residues. Germline CDR1 and CDR2: GTSNPN and SVGIG (reference sequence). DNA for the CDR3: TGTGCCTGGAGTGTACGGCGTAAGACAGAAAAACCTGCCTATGGCTACACCTTC. Translation gives CAWSVRRKTEKPAYGYTF. The variable domain in full, completed from reference TRBV30 and TRBJ1-2, reads SQTIHQWPATLVQPVGSPLSLECTVEGTSNPNLYWYRQAAGRGLQLLFYSVGIGQISSEVPQNLSASRPQDRQFILSSKKLLLSDSGFYLCAWSVRRKTEKPAYGYTFGSGTRLTVV.

The sample holds one count of this clone. The chain carries TRBV29-1 and TRBJ2-7; TRBD2 matches 7 bases. The CDR3 spans 11 residues. V shed 6 bases, J shed 3 bases, and the junction held 2 bases outside the gene matches. CDR1 and CDR2 from the germline V gene are SQVTM and ANQGSEA. CDR3 nucleotide sequence: TGCAGCGTCGGGGGGAACTACGAGCAGTACTTC. Protein product: CSVGGNYEQYF.

The CDR3, as DNA: TGTGCCAGCAGCCAAACCCTAGCGGGGTCCGGGGAGCTGTTTTTT. As protein: CASSQTLAGSGELFF. The chain recombines TRBV6-5 with TRBJ2-2, with 9 bases identical to TRBD2. Looked up from germline, CDR1 is MNHEY and CDR2 is SVGAGI. The V gene end was trimmed by 6 bases and the J gene end by 6 bases; junction bases not matched to a gene: 8. The CDR3 loop spans 15 amino acids.

This chain links TRBV19 with TRBJ1-5; no clear D gene. CDR1 and CDR2 from the germline V gene are LNHDA and SQIVND (reference sequence). This CDR3 contains 14 residues. Trimming took off 2 bases at V and 1 base at J, with 6 bases between the two ends. The CDR3 nucleotides read TGTGCCAGTAGTATAACCGGGAGCAATCAGCCCCAGCATTTT. Residues: CASSITGSNQPQHF.

This clone appeared a single time. The chain has TRBV4-1 and TRBJ1-1, with 7 positions matching TRBD1. The V and J ends lost 2 bases and 14 bases, in that order; junction bases with no gene match: 8. The V gene's germline CDR1 is MGHRA and CDR2 YSYEKL. This CDR3 has 12 amino acids. CDR3 DNA: TGCGCCAGCAGCCAAATCACGGGACAGCCATTCTTT. Amino acid sequence: CASSQITGQPFF.

This clone was seen just once. This rearrangement joins TRBV27 to TRBJ2-3; no clear D. CDR1 is MNHEY, CDR2 SMNVEV, per germline (reference sequence). Trimming removed 2 bases from V and 2 bases from J, with 8 bases in between. The CDR3 spans 14 residues. This CDR3 is CASSLVPLTDTQYF. DNA of the CDR3: TGTGCCAGCAGTTTAGTCCCCCTCACAGATACGCAGTATTTT.

This sequence joins TRBV5-5 and TRBJ2-3; 7 bases are shared with TRBD1. V shed 4 bases, J shed 4 bases, and the junction held 6 bases outside the gene matches. The CDR3 covers 14 residues. CDR1 is SGHKS, CDR2 YYEKEE, per germline (reference sequence). The CDR3 region has the DNA TGTGCCAGCAGCGGGACAGAACGAGCAGATACGCAGTATTTT. Translating it yields CASSGTERADTQYF.

J is TRBJ1-2 and V is TRBV29-1; no firm D call. The length of the CDR3 is 12 residues. Looked up from germline, CDR1 is SQVTM and CDR2 is ANQGSEA. V gave up 4 bases and J gave up 5 bases, with 11 bases separating them. The CDR3 is CSVGGSPYGYTF. The CDR3 coding sequence is TGCAGCGTTGGAGGCAGCCCATATGGCTACACCTTC.

The rearrangement joins TRBV9 to TRBJ2-3, with D unclear. Between the trimmed V and J ends, which lost 4 bases and 6 bases, there was a span of 12 bases. The CDR3 covers 13 residues. The V gene's germline CDR1 is SGDLS and CDR2 YYNGEE. CDR3 protein: CASSSTPVDTQYF. The CDR3 nucleotides are TGTGCCAGCAGCTCCACCCCAGTGGATACGCAGTATTTT.

This clone was seen a few times. V is TRBV6-5 and J is TRBJ1-4; D unresolved. The V end lost 6 bases, the J end lost 8 bases, and 13 bases lay between the germline ends. The CDR3 runs to 13 residues. Germline lookup yields CDR1 MNHEY and CDR2 SVGAGI. DNA for the CDR3: TGTGCCAGCAGCAACCCCTTGCGGGAAAAACTGTTTTTT. This encodes CASSNPLREKLFF.

The CDR3 nucleotides read TGTGCCAGCAGCACCACACAGGGGGAAGGGAGCAATCAGCCCCAGCATTTT. Translated, it gives CASSTTQGEGSNQPQHF. J is TRBJ1-5 and V is TRBV7-2, with TRBD1 identical over 8 bases. Unmatched junction bases numbered 10, after V lost 5 bases and J lost 1 base. The CDR3 spans 17 residues. Germline values: CDR1 SGHTA, CDR2 FQGNSA. Variable domain in full (rest from reference TRBV7-2 and TRBJ1-5): GAGVSQSPSNKVTEKGKDVELRCDPISGHTALYWYRQSLGQGLEFLIYFQGNSAPDKSGLPSDRFSAERTGGSVSTLTIQRTQQEDSAVYLCASSTTQGEGSNQPQHFGDGTRLSIL.

This chain links TRBV5-1 with TRBJ2-5; a possible D gene is TRBD1 (5 bases). The CDR3 contains 13 residues. Per the germline V gene, CDR1 is SGHRS and CDR2 is YFSETQ. V was cut by 0 bases and J by 5 bases, with 8 bases left in between. CDR3 in DNA: TGCGCCAGCAGCTTGGTCAGGGCGGAGACCCAGTACTTC. Protein sequence: CASSLVRAETQYF.

The V call is TRBV3-1 (or the pseudogene TRBV3-2), the J call TRBJ1-4; perhaps TRBD1 as D (5 bases). The CDR3 runs to 15 residues. V lost 4 bases and J lost 7, with 16 bases in between. Germline CDR1 and CDR2: LGHDT and YNNKEL (reference sequence). Here the CDR3 reads CASSLRTSPAEKLFF. The CDR3 nucleotides are TGTGCCAGCAGCCTCCGGACATCACCGGCTGAAAAACTGTTTTTT.

The chain joins TRBV3-1 (or the pseudogene TRBV3-2) to TRBJ1-6; a possible D gene is TRBD1 (5 bases). Per the germline V gene, CDR1 is LGHDT and CDR2 is YNNKEL (reference sequence). Trimming pared 1 base from V and 10 bases from J, leaving 14 bases between. The CDR3 extends over 15 amino acids. The CDR3 protein is CASSQASGRASPLHF. CDR3 DNA: TGTGCCAGCAGCCAAGCTTCGGGCAGGGCATCACCCCTCCACTTT.

This chain uses TRBV4-3 with TRBJ1-6; tentative D call: TRBD1 (6 bases). Germline lookup yields CDR1 LGHNA and CDR2 YSLEER. The CDR3 is 15 residues long. V was trimmed by 0 bases and J by 9 bases, leaving 12 bases between them. CDR3 in DNA: TGCGCCAGCAGCCAAGATCTGGGGGCAGGTTCACCCCTCCACTTT. This codes for CASSQDLGAGSPLHF.

The chain links TRBV7-9 to TRBJ1-4; D ambiguous. The CDR3 consists of 15 residues. Trimming stripped 6 bases from V and 7 bases from J, with 18 bases between. The germline V gene encodes CDR1 SEHNR and CDR2 FQNEAQ (reference sequence). CDR3 coding DNA: TGTGCCAGCAGTAGCTTTTTTATAGGTGGTGAAAAACTGTTTTTT. Protein sequence: CASSSFFIGGEKLFF.

This clone was found once. This rearrangement joins TRBV5-1 to TRBJ2-6, with D unclear. Between the trimmed V and J ends, which lost 1 base and 0 bases, there was a span of 14 bases. The CDR3 runs to 18 residues. Germline V gene sequence: CDR1 SGHRS, CDR2 YFSETQ. The CDR3 loop is CASSLPRFSNSGANVLTF. The CDR3 DNA sequence: TGCGCCAGCAGCTTGCCCCGGTTTTCTAACTCTGGGGCCAACGTCCTGACTTTC.

This chain uses TRBV2 with TRBJ2-1, with 9 bases lining up with TRBD1. V trimming: 6 bases; J trimming: 9 bases; junction bases outside the gene matches: 0. The CDR3 runs 11 residues. Germline loops: CDR1 SNHLY, CDR2 FYNNEI. CDR3 in amino acids: CASRDRGEQFF. In DNA form, the CDR3 reads TGTGCCAGCAGGGACAGGGGTGAGCAGTTCTTC.

V gene TRBV11-3 combines with J gene TRBJ2-1; TRBD1 agrees at 9 bases. CDR1 SGHNT and CDR2 YENEEA come from the germline V gene. CDR3 length: 17 residues. With V trimmed by 5 bases and J by 4 bases, 12 bases remained unmatched. Here the CDR3 reads CASSTTWEGTGYNEQFF. CDR3 nucleotides: TGTGCCAGCAGCACAACCTGGGAGGGGACAGGGTACAATGAGCAGTTCTTC. The full variable domain, completed using reference TRBV11-3 and TRBJ2-1, is EAGVVQSPRYKIIEKKQPVAFWCNPISGHNTLYWYLQNLGQGPELLIRYENEEAVDDSQLPKDRFSAERLKGVDSTLKIQPAELGDSAVYLCASSTTWEGTGYNEQFFGPGTRLTVL.

The chain joins TRBV3-1 (or the pseudogene TRBV3-2) to TRBJ2-7, with 8 positions matching TRBD1. V was clipped by 4 bases and J by 3 bases; unmatched bases: 5. Looked up from germline, CDR1 is LGHDT and CDR2 is YNNKEL (reference sequence). The CDR3 extends over 14 amino acids. CDR3 nucleotides: TGTGCCAGCAGCCTATGGGACAGGAACTACGAGCAGTACTTC. It is translated as CASSLWDRNYEQYF.

The V and J genes are TRBV20-1 and TRBJ2-2; 11 bases are a match to TRBD2. Germline-derived CDR1 and CDR2 are DFQATT and SNEGSKA (reference sequence). V was clipped by 7 bases and J by 8 bases; unmatched bases: 0. The CDR3 loop spans 11 amino acids. The CDR3 coding sequence is TGCAGTGGGACTAGCGGGGGGGAGCTGTTTTTT. This translates into CSGTSGGELFF.

The chain has TRBV19 and TRBJ1-2, with unresolved D. Deletions cut 3 bases from V and 1 base from J, with 9 bases between. The germline CDR1 and CDR2 sequences are LNHDA and SQIVND (reference sequence). The CDR3 consists of 14 residues. CDR3 nucleotides: TGTGCCAGTAGTATTTTATACAGTAACTATGGCTACACCTTC. Protein sequence: CASSILYSNYGYTF.

This clone was seen just once. The genes are TRBV10-3 and TRBJ2-3, with TRBD1 matching over 8 bases. Looked up from germline, CDR1 is ENHRY and CDR2 is SYGVKD. The CDR3 is made up of 14 amino acids. Unmatched junction bases numbered 4, after V lost 4 bases and J lost 4 bases. CDR3 protein: CAISGTGFSDTQYF. The CDR3 DNA reads TGTGCCATCAGTGGGACAGGGTTTTCAGATACGCAGTATTTT.